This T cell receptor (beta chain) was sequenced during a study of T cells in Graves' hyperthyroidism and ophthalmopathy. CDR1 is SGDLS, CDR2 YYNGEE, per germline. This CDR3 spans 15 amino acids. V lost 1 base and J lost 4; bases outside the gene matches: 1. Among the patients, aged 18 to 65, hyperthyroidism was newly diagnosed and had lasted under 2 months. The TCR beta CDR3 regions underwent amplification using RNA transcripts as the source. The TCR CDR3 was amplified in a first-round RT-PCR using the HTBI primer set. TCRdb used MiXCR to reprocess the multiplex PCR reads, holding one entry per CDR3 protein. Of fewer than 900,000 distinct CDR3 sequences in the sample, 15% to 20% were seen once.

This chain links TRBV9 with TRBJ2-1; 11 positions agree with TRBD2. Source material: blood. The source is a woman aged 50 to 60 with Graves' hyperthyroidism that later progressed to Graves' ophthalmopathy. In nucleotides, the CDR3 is TGTGCCAGCAGCGTAAGACTAGCGGGGTACAATGAGCAGTTCTTC. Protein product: CASSVRLAGYNEQFF.